These 15 T cell receptor beta chains were all obtained from the same sample, sequenced in a study of blood T cell repertoires in COVID-19. Method: immunoSEQ multiplex PCR; TCRdb's copy keeps in-frame clones and lacks some. The table has around 310,000 clones, 89% seen once. Sample: PBMCs or T cells enriched from blood (not recorded which). The receptors were sampled from a woman aged 35 to 49 who had recovered from COVID-19.

The gene calls are TRBV6-5 and TRBJ1-2; 9 nucleotides align to TRBD1. From germline, CDR1 is MNHEY and CDR2 SVGAGI. J lost 5 bases, V lost 7 bases, and 11 bases had no gene match. The CDR3 extends over 15 amino acids. The CDR3 bases are TGTGCCAGCACCCCAGGACAGGGGACAGGGTATGGCTACACCTTC. It encodes CASTPGQGTGYGYTF.

The chain recombines TRBV29-1 with TRBJ2-1, with 10 positions matching TRBD2. This CDR3 spans 15 amino acids. Trimming removed 8 bases from V and 5 bases from J; junction bases left unmatched: 12. CDR1 is SQVTM and CDR2 is ANQGSEA in the germline V gene. Here the CDR3 reads CSIASGGSYNNEQFF. The CDR3, as DNA: TGCAGCATAGCTAGCGGGGGAAGCTATAACAATGAGCAGTTCTTC.

J is TRBJ1-2 and V is TRBV29-1; 8 nucleotides match TRBD1. The germline V gene has CDR1 SQVTM and CDR2 ANQGSEA. CDR3 length: 14 amino acids. With V trimmed by 7 bases and J by 2 bases, 9 bases remained unmatched. This CDR3 is CSAFGQGLNYGYTF. CDR3 nucleotide sequence: TGCAGCGCCTTCGGACAGGGCCTGAACTATGGCTACACCTTC.

This sequence joins TRBV29-1 and TRBJ2-3; 11 bases fit TRBD1. The CDR3 is made up of 14 amino acids. The germline V gene has CDR1 SQVTM and CDR2 ANQGSEA. V lost 6 bases to trimming and J lost 5 bases; unmatched junction nucleotides: 7. The CDR3 DNA sequence: TGCAGCGTCGAGGACAGGGGGCAGGTAGATACGCAGTATTTT. Translating it yields CSVEDRGQVDTQYF.

The rearrangement joins TRBV7-2 to TRBJ2-7; the match to TRBD1 covers 11 bases. Germline CDR1 SGHTA, CDR2 FQGNSA. Trimming cost V 6 bases and J 5 bases; bases outside gene matches: 3. The CDR3 spans 13 residues. In DNA, the CDR3 is TGTGCCAGCAGGGGGACAGGGGGACACGAGCAGTACTTC. Its protein is CASRGTGGHEQYF.

CDR3 sequence (DNA): TGTGCCAGTAGTAGAACGCGGGACAATGAGCAGTTCTTC. Translating it yields CASSRTRDNEQFF. The chain is built from TRBV19 and TRBJ2-1; tentatively, D is TRBD2 (5 bases). Germline CDR1 reads LNHDA; CDR2 reads SQIVND (reference sequence). With 4 bases removed from V and 5 bases from J, the gap between germline ends came to 9 bases. This CDR3 comprises 13 residues.

This chain joins TRBV7-2 and TRBJ2-3, with TRBD2 matching over 8 bases. The CDR3 totals 17 residues. The J segment lost 2 bases and the V segment lost 3 bases, leaving 10 bases of the junction unmatched. Germline CDR1 reads SGHTA; CDR2 reads FQGNSA. This CDR3 is CASSLTRGGLLTDTQYF. The CDR3 DNA is TGTGCCAGCAGCTTGACACGCGGGGGGCTTCTCACAGATACGCAGTATTTT.

CDR3 DNA: TGTGCCAGCAGCGAGACTAGCGGGAGGCCTCTCGAGTTCTTC. Its protein product is CASSETSGRPLEFF. The chain uses TRBV7-3 and TRBJ2-1, with TRBD2 matching 13 bases. The CDR3 loop spans 14 amino acids. Germline V lookup: CDR1 SGHTA, CDR2 FQGTGA. The V segment lost 5 bases and the J segment 14 bases; nucleotides outside the gene matches: 9.

This chain joins TRBV4-3 and TRBJ1-4; 9 bases agree with TRBD1. The CDR3 spans 15 residues. The germline CDR1 and CDR2 sequences are LGHNA and YSLEER. V trimming: 6 bases; J trimming: 5 bases; junction bases outside the gene matches: 7. CDR3 amino acids: CASRPRGTGNEKLFF. CDR3 nucleotides: TGCGCCAGCAGGCCAAGGGGGACAGGGAATGAAAAACTGTTTTTT.

V is TRBV5-4 and J is TRBJ2-7; tentatively, D is TRBD1 (5 bases). V was cut by 2 bases and J by 6 bases, with 12 bases left in between. The CDR3 spans 13 residues. Germline assignment: CDR1 SGHNT and CDR2 YYREEE (reference sequence). This CDR3 reads CASSFDSFREQYF. DNA for the CDR3: TGTGCCAGCAGCTTCGACAGTTTCCGCGAGCAGTACTTC.

The chain is built from TRBV28 and TRBJ2-7, with TRBD1 as a possible D gene (5 bases). Germline CDR1 is MDHEN and CDR2 is SYDVKM. This CDR3 has 16 residues. V was cut by 4 bases and J by 3 bases, with 19 bases left in between. Written as DNA, the CDR3 is TGTGCCAGCAGTTCTATCGATACAGGACCGAACTACGAGCAGTACTTC. This sequence encodes CASSSIDTGPNYEQYF.

The chain links TRBV18 to TRBJ2-3; tentatively, D is TRBD2 (6 bases). CDR3 length: 14 residues. CDR1 is KGHSH, CDR2 LQKENI, per germline. Trimming shortened V by 8 bases and J by 3 bases, and 15 bases separated the two germline ends. For the CDR3, the DNA is TGTGCCAGCACATTCCTTGGAGGGACAGATACGCAGTATTTT. This codes for CASTFLGGTDTQYF.

The V call is TRBV6-4, the J call TRBJ2-3; 8 bases fit TRBD2. V shed 3 bases, J shed 1 base, and the junction held 0 bases outside the gene matches. Germline V gene data show CDR1 as MRHNA and CDR2 as SNTAGT. The CDR3 is 14 residues long. The CDR3: CASSERGGTDTQYF. CDR3 sequence (DNA): TGTGCCAGCAGTGAGCGGGGGGGCACAGATACGCAGTATTTT.

V gene TRBV9 combines with J gene TRBJ2-7; 12 bases map to TRBD2. This CDR3 comprises 17 residues. Looked up from germline, CDR1 is SGDLS and CDR2 is YYNGEE. The ends lost 0 bases at V and 6 bases at J; junction bases unmatched: 10. The CDR3 sequence is CASSVEPLAGGSGEQYF. DNA of the CDR3: TGTGCCAGCAGCGTAGAACCCCTAGCGGGAGGGTCCGGCGAGCAGTACTTC.

V usage is TRBV14 and J usage is TRBJ2-2; D possibly corresponds to TRBD1 (6 bases). The V end lost 0 bases, the J end lost 5 bases, and 16 bases lay between the germline ends. This CDR3 has 17 amino acids. Looked up from germline, CDR1 is SGHDN and CDR2 is FVKESK. CDR3 sequence: CASSQDLLDRTTGELFF. CDR3 in DNA: TGTGCCAGCAGCCAAGATCTCCTAGACAGGACAACCGGGGAGCTGTTTTTT.